The 26 T cell receptor beta chains below were found in one sample sequenced in a study of radiation and T cells in renal cell carcinoma. TCRdb's copy holds only in-frame clones and misses some; the assay was immunoSEQ multiplex PCR. The sample yields about 170,000 clones, approximately 90% seen once. Time point: blood 4 weeks post-SBRT, at nephrectomy. As to treatment: 15 Gy SBRT to primary tumor, nephrectomy 4 weeks later. Material: blood, obtained from a patient whose treatment included radiotherapy and nephrectomy. Receptors originate from a woman aged 45-65 years with renal cell carcinoma.

The V and J genes are TRBV2 and TRBJ1-2; 10 nucleotides agree with TRBD1. The CDR3 consists of 14 residues. Germline V gene sequence: CDR1 SNHLY, CDR2 FYNNEI. Germline trimming cut 6 bases from V and 8 bases from J; bases unmatched to any gene: 9. DNA for the CDR3: TGTGCCAGCAGCCCGGACAGGGGGTTGGGGGGCTACACCTTC. It yields the protein CASSPDRGLGGYTF.

This chain uses TRBV5-1 with TRBJ2-3, with a possible D match to TRBD2 (6 bases). The CDR3 runs to 15 residues. V lost 4 bases and J lost 7, with 19 bases in between. The germline gives CDR1 SGHRS, CDR2 YFSETQ. The CDR3 sequence: CASSPGGAGMYTQYF. The CDR3 nucleotides are TGCGCCAGCAGCCCCGGCGGGGCTGGTATGTATACGCAGTATTTT.

J is TRBJ2-7 and V is TRBV18; 10 bases map to TRBD1. The CDR3 is made up of 14 amino acids. J gave up 5 bases and V 3 bases, and 4 bases lay outside the gene matches. From germline, CDR1 is KGHSH and CDR2 LQKENI. DNA of the CDR3: TGTGCCAGCTCACCGGGACAGGGGCACCACGAGCAGTACTTC. Translating gives CASSPGQGHHEQYF.

This clone has only a few counts. The chain links TRBV29-1 to TRBJ1-1; D not resolved. The germline gives CDR1 SQVTM, CDR2 ANQGSEA. Trimming stripped 6 bases from V and 0 bases from J, with 11 bases between. The CDR3 extends over 13 amino acids. The CDR3 loop reads CSVEFSLNTEAFF. CDR3 nucleotide sequence: TGCAGCGTAGAGTTTTCTTTGAACACTGAAGCTTTCTTT.

The V and J genes are TRBV18 and TRBJ2-3; 8 positions match TRBD1. V trimming: 1 base; J trimming: 4 bases; junction bases outside the gene matches: 4. This CDR3 spans 15 amino acids. Germline CDR1 and CDR2: KGHSH and LQKENI. The CDR3 DNA is TGTGCCAGCTCACCACTGGTACAGGGGGCAGATACGCAGTATTTT. Amino acids: CASSPLVQGADTQYF.

This clone was picked up one time. This same CDR3 is encoded by further DNA sequences in the sample. The J gene is TRBJ1-2, the V gene TRBV29-1, with D possibly matching TRBD1 (6 bases). V lost 3 bases and J 0 bases, leaving 14 bases between the germline ends. CDR1 is SQVTM, CDR2 ANQGSEA, per germline. This CDR3 spans 15 amino acids. CDR3 protein: CSVEAGATSNYGYTF. In DNA form, the CDR3 reads TGCAGCGTTGAGGCAGGGGCAACGTCTAACTATGGCTACACCTTC.

The chain joins TRBV6-1 to TRBJ1-4; 8 bases are shared with TRBD1. There are 15 residues in the CDR3. With 6 bases clipped from V and 9 bases from J, the junction kept 12 bases outside the gene matches. Germline-derived CDR1 and CDR2 are MNHNS and SASEGT. CDR3 nucleotide sequence: TGTGCCAGCAGCCCAGACAGGGGTCGCGATAAAAAACTGTTTTTT. It translates to CASSPDRGRDKKLFF.

The V and J genes are TRBV29-1 and TRBJ1-2; 10 positions match TRBD1. The germline CDR1 and CDR2 sequences are SQVTM and ANQGSEA. After removal of 6 bases from V and 8 bases from J, the junction contained 12 bases not matched to a gene. This CDR3 is built from 14 residues. CDR3 in amino acids: CSVGGTGDFYGYTF. In nucleotides, the CDR3 is TGCAGCGTGGGCGGGACAGGGGATTTTTACGGCTACACCTTC.

The rearrangement uses TRBV19 and TRBJ2-3; the D is unclear. Germline CDR1 is LNHDA and CDR2 is SQIVND (reference sequence). This CDR3 contains 15 residues. Trimming removed 6 bases from V and 5 bases from J, with 18 bases in between. This CDR3 reads CASSPRTRAVDTQYF. Here the CDR3 DNA reads TGTGCCAGTAGCCCAAGGACCCGGGCGGTAGATACGCAGTATTTT. Complete variable domain (other parts from reference TRBV19 and TRBJ2-3): DGGITQSPKYLFRKEGQNVTLSCEQNLNHDAMYWYRQDPGQGLRLIYYSQIVNDFQKGDIAEGYSVSREKKESFPLTVTSAQKNPTAFYLCASSPRTRAVDTQYFGPGTRLTVL.

This clone was detected once. The genes are TRBV4-3 and TRBJ2-2, with 7 bases matching TRBD1. Looked up from germline, CDR1 is LGHNA and CDR2 is YSLEER. V was clipped by 6 bases and J by 7 bases; unmatched bases: 8. There are 14 residues in the CDR3. The CDR3 here is CASRRVPGGGELFF. Here the CDR3 DNA reads TGCGCCAGCAGGCGAGTCCCAGGGGGCGGGGAGCTGTTTTTT.

The chain is built from TRBV6-5 and TRBJ1-2; D not certain. The germline CDR1 and CDR2 sequences are MNHEY and SVGAGI. The CDR3 consists of 14 residues. With 8 bases removed from V and 0 bases from J, the gap between germline ends came to 13 bases. The CDR3 spells CASHSALANYGYTF. CDR3 bases: TGTGCCAGCCATTCGGCCTTAGCTAACTATGGCTACACCTTC.

The chain recombines TRBV15 with TRBJ2-7; D is unclear. This CDR3 comprises 13 residues. The germline CDR1 and CDR2 sequences are LNHNV and YYDKDF (reference sequence). V gave up 1 base and J gave up 3 bases, with 7 bases separating them. CDR3 sequence: CATSRAPLYEQYF. CDR3 in DNA: TGTGCCACCAGCAGAGCTCCGCTCTACGAGCAGTACTTC.

The J gene is TRBJ1-2, the V gene TRBV18, with 10 bases matching TRBD1. CDR3 length equals 15 residues. Looked up from germline, CDR1 is KGHSH and CDR2 is LQKENI. V gave up 3 bases and J gave up 2 bases; unmatched junction bases: 3. Here the CDR3 DNA reads TGTGCCAGCTCACCCGGGACAGGGGAAAACTATGGCTACACCTTC. It translates to CASSPGTGENYGYTF.

V and J are TRBV6-1 and TRBJ1-2, with no clear D. The germline V and J ends were trimmed by 3 bases and 3 bases, with 14 bases remaining between them. This CDR3 spans 15 amino acids. Germline V CDR1 and CDR2: MNHNS, SASEGT. The CDR3 DNA is TGTGCCAGCAGTGAGGAGGGTTTAGGCCACTATGGCTACACCTTC. Its translation: CASSEEGLGHYGYTF.

This chain joins TRBV13 and TRBJ2-1; 10 bases line up with TRBD2. Germline V CDR1 and CDR2: PRHDT, FYEKMQ (reference sequence). The CDR3 length is 14 residues. The trim removed 8 bases at V and 0 bases at J, leaving 1 base unmatched. The CDR3 bases are TGTGCCAGCCAGCGGGGGGGCTCCTACAATGAGCAGTTCTTC. It translates to CASQRGGSYNEQFF.

The chain couples TRBV4-3 to TRBJ2-7; perhaps TRBD2 as D (6 bases). V was cut by 0 bases and J by 12 bases, with 15 bases left in between. The CDR3 is 13 amino acids. Germline loops: CDR1 LGHNA, CDR2 YSLEER. CDR3 DNA sequence: TGCGCCAGCAGCCAAGAAAAGGGAGGCCGGAGGTACTTC. Its translation: CASSQEKGGRRYF.

The V gene is TRBV7-2, the J gene TRBJ2-1, with 7 bases that match TRBD1. This CDR3 has 15 residues. The V and J ends lost 5 bases and 6 bases, in that order; junction bases with no gene match: 10. Germline V gene lookup returns CDR1 SGHTA and CDR2 FQGNSA. Here the CDR3 DNA reads TGTGCCAGCAGCCTAGACAGGGCTGGGGGCAATGAGCAGTTCTTC. Its protein product is CASSLDRAGGNEQFF.

The chain recombines TRBV10-3 with TRBJ2-2; 10 bases are a match to TRBD2. Germline V lookup: CDR1 ENHRY, CDR2 SYGVKD. The CDR3 loop spans 16 amino acids. J was trimmed by 1 base and V by 4 bases; bases with no gene match: 3. CDR3 region: CAISGIAGGNTGELFF. The CDR3 DNA sequence: TGTGCCATCAGTGGCATAGCGGGGGGGAACACCGGGGAGCTGTTTTTT.

This clone appeared a single time. The chain links TRBV5-1 to TRBJ2-5; D is ambiguous. The germline V gene has CDR1 SGHRS and CDR2 YFSETQ. This CDR3 contains 13 residues. The germline V and J ends were trimmed by 1 base and 5 bases, with 9 bases remaining between them. CDR3 sequence reads: CASSLLGPETQYF. CDR3 DNA: TGCGCCAGCAGCTTGTTAGGTCCGGAGACCCAGTACTTC.

The genes are TRBV19 and TRBJ1-2; no definite D call. The CDR3 is 14 amino acids. Germline CDR1 reads LNHDA; CDR2 reads SQIVND (reference sequence). Trimming removed 1 base from V and 10 bases from J, with 16 bases in between. CDR3: CASSIVGTASDYTF. The CDR3 nucleotides are TGTGCCAGTAGTATAGTAGGCACAGCAAGTGACTACACCTTC.

The J gene is TRBJ1-1, the V gene TRBV6-6, with no clear D. Germline CDR1 reads MNHNY; CDR2 reads SVGAGI (reference sequence). CDR3 size: 14 residues. Trimming shortened V by 6 bases and J by 3 bases, and 14 bases separated the two germline ends. The CDR3 loop reads CASSESMEDTEAFF. Here the CDR3 DNA reads TGTGCCAGCAGCGAATCAATGGAGGACACTGAAGCTTTCTTT.

This clone has just a few counts. V and J are TRBV15 and TRBJ1-1, with a tentative D call TRBD1 (5 bases). CDR1 LNHNV and CDR2 YYDKDF come from the germline V gene (reference sequence). Trimming shortened V by 1 base and J by 9 bases, and 12 bases separated the two germline ends. The CDR3 totals 13 residues. The CDR3 DNA reads TGTGCCACCAGCAGAGTTGGGACGGAGAAAGCTTTCTTT. Translated, it gives CATSRVGTEKAFF.

This clone was seen once. V gene TRBV7-2 combines with J gene TRBJ2-1, with 8 bases fitting TRBD2. Germline V lookup: CDR1 SGHTA, CDR2 FQGNSA. With V trimmed by 5 bases and J by 8 bases, 11 bases remained unmatched. This CDR3 spans 15 amino acids. DNA of the CDR3: TGTGCCAGCAGCGGGACTAGTTTCCCGCTCGATGAGCAGTTCTTC. It translates to CASSGTSFPLDEQFF. Combining the CDR3 with reference TRBV7-2 and TRBJ2-1 gives the whole variable domain GAGVSQSPSNKVTEKGKDVELRCDPISGHTALYWYRQSLGQGLEFLIYFQGNSAPDKSGLPSDRFSAERTGGSVSTLTIQRTQQEDSAVYLCASSGTSFPLDEQFFGPGTRLTVL.

The chain links TRBV19 to TRBJ1-1, with D hard to call. Trimming removed 2 bases from V and 2 bases from J, with 6 bases in between. This CDR3 is built from 13 residues. The V gene's germline CDR1 is LNHDA and CDR2 SQIVND (reference sequence). For the CDR3, the DNA is TGTGCCAGTAGTATATCAAGTAACACTGAAGCTTTCTTT. Its protein product is CASSISSNTEAFF. Looking up the rest from reference TRBV19 and TRBJ1-1 gives the full variable domain: DGGITQSPKYLFRKEGQNVTLSCEQNLNHDAMYWYRQDPGQGLRLIYYSQIVNDFQKGDIAEGYSVSREKKESFPLTVTSAQKNPTAFYLCASSISSNTEAFFGQGTRLTVV.

The V call is TRBV2, the J call TRBJ2-5; D unclear. The CDR3 length is 12 residues. The ends were cut back, 2 bases at V and 5 bases at J, with 6 bases in the middle. The V gene's germline CDR1 is SNHLY and CDR2 FYNNEI. CDR3 sequence reads: CASSESQETQYF. CDR3 DNA sequence: TGTGCCAGCAGTGAATCGCAGGAGACCCAGTACTTC.

The chain is built from TRBV7-3 and TRBJ2-3; 15 bases fit TRBD2. The V segment lost 3 bases and the J segment 6 bases; nucleotides outside the gene matches: 10. Germline V gene lookup returns CDR1 SGHTA and CDR2 FQGTGA. CDR3 length: 18 amino acids. CDR3 region: CASSLVGLAGGQNDTQYF. The DNA of the CDR3 is TGTGCCAGCAGCTTGGTCGGACTAGCGGGAGGGCAAAATGATACGCAGTATTTT. The variable domain in full, completed from reference TRBV7-3 and TRBJ2-3, reads GAGVSQTPSNKVTEKGKYVELRCDPISGHTALYWYRQSLGQGPEFLIYFQGTGAADDSGLPNDRFFAVRPEGSVSTLKIQRTERGDSAVYLCASSLVGLAGGQNDTQYFGPGTRLTVL.